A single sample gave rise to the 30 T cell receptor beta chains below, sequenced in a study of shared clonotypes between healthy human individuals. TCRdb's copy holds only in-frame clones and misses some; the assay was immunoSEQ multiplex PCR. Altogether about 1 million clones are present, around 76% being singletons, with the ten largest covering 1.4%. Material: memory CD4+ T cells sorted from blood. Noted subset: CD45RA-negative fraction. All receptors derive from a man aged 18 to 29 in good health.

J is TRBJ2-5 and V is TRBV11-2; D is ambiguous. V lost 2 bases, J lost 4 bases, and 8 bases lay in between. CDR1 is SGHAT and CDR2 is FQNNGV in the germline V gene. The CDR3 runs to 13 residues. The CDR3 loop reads CASSLPARETQYF. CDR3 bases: TGTGCCAGCAGCTTACCAGCGCGAGAGACCCAGTACTTC.

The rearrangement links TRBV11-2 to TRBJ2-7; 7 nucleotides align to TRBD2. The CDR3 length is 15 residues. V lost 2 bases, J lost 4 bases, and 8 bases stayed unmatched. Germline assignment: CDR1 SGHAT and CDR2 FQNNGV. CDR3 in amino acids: CASSLLAEGIYEQYF. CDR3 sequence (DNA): TGTGCCAGCAGCTTACTAGCGGAAGGAATATACGAGCAGTACTTC.

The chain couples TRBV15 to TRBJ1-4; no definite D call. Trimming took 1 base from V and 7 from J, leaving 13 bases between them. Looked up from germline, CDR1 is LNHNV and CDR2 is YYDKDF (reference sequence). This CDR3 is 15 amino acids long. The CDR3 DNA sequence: TGTGCCACCAGCAGAGGAAGGGATACTTCTGAAAAACTGTTTTTT. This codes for CATSRGRDTSEKLFF.

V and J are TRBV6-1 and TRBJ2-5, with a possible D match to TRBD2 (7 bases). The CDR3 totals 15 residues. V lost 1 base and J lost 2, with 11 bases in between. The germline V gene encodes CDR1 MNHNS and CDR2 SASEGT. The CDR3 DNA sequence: TGTGCCAGCAGTGAAGGAAGGGGGGGTCAAGAGACCCAGTACTTC. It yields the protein CASSEGRGGQETQYF.

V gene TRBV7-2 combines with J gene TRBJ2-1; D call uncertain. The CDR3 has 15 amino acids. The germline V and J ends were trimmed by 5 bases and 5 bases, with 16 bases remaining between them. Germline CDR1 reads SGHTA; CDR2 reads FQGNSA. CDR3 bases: TGTGCCAGCAGCCCTGCTCTCTTGCTAGACAATGAGCAGTTCTTC. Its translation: CASSPALLLDNEQFF.

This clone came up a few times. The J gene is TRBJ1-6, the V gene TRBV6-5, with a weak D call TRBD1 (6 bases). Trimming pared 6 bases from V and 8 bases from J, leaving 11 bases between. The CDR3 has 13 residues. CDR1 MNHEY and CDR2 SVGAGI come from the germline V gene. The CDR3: CASRGRTDSPLHF. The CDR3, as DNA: TGTGCCAGCAGAGGCAGGACAGATTCACCCCTCCACTTT.

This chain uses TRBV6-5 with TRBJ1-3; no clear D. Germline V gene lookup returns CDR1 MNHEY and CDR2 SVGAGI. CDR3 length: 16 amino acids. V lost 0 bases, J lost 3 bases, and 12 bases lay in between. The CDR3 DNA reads TGTGCCAGCAGTTACTCGGCAGGAGGTGGTGGAAACACCATATATTTT. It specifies CASSYSAGGGGNTIYF.

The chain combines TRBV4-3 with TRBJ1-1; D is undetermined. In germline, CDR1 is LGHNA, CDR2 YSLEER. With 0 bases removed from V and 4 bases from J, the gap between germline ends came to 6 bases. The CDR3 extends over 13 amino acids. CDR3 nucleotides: TGCGCCAGCAGCCAAGATCAAACCACTGAAGCTTTCTTT. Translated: CASSQDQTTEAFF.

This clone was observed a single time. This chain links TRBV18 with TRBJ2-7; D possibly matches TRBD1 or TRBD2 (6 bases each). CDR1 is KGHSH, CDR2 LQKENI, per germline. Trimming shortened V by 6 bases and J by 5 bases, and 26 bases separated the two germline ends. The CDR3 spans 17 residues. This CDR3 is CASSRKGGGDRGNEQYF. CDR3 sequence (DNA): TGTGCCAGCTCCCGAAAGGGGGGCGGAGATCGTGGCAACGAGCAGTACTTC.

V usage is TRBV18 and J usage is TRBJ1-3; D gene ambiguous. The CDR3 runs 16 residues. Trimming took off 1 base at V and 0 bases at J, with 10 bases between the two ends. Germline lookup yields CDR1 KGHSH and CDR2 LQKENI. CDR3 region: CASSPRVMVSGNTIYF. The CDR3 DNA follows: TGTGCCAGCTCACCACGAGTGATGGTCTCTGGAAACACCATATATTTT.

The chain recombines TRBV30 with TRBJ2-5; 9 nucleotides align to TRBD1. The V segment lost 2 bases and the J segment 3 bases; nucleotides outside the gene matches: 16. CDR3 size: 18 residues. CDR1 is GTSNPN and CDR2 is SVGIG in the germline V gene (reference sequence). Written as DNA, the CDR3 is TGTGCCTGGAGTAAGTCCACAGGGGGCGGACCCTTTAAAGAGACCCAGTACTTC. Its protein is CAWSKSTGGGPFKETQYF. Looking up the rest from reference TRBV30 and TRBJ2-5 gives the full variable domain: SQTIHQWPATLVQPVGSPLSLECTVEGTSNPNLYWYRQAAGRGLQLLFYSVGIGQISSEVPQNLSASRPQDRQFILSSKKLLLSDSGFYLCAWSKSTGGGPFKETQYFGPGTRLLVL.

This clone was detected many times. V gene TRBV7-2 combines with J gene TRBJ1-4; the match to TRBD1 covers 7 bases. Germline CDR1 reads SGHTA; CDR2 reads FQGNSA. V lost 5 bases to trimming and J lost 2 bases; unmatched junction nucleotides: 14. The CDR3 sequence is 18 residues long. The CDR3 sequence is CASSPGQDPIWTNEKLFF. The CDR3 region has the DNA TGTGCCAGCAGCCCCGGACAGGACCCTATATGGACTAATGAAAAACTGTTTTTT.

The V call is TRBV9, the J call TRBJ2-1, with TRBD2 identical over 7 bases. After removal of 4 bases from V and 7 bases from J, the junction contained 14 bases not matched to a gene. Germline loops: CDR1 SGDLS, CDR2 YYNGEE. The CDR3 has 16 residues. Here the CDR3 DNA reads TGTGCCAGCAGCACCAGAGGCGGGGGAGAGCCAAATGAGCAGTTCTTC. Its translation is CASSTRGGGEPNEQFF.

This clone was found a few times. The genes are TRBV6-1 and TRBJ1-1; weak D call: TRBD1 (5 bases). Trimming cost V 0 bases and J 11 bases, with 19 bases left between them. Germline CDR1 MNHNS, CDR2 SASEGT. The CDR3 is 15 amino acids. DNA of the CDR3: TGTGCCAGCAGTGAAGCAGGTGCGAGCCCCCGGGGGGCTTTCTTT. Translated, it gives CASSEAGASPRGAFF.

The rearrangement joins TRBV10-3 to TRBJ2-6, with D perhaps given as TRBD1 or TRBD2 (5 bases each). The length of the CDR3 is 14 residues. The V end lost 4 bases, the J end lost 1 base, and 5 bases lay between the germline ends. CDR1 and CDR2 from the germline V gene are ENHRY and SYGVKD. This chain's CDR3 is CAISGGSGANVLTF. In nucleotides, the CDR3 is TGTGCCATCAGTGGGGGGTCTGGGGCCAACGTCCTGACTTTC.

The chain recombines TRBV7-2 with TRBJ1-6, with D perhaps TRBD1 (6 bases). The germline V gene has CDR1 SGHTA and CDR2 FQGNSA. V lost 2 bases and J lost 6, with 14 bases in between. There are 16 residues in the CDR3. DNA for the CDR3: TGTGCCAGCAGCTTAAGGTTGGGACACCCTAATTCACCCCTCCACTTT. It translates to CASSLRLGHPNSPLHF.

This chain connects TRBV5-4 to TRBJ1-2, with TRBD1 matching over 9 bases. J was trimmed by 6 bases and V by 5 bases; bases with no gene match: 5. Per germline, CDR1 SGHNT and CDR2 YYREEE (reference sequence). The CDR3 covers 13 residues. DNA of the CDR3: TGTGCCAGCAGTCAACAGGGGGCTAATGGCTACACCTTC. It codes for CASSQQGANGYTF.

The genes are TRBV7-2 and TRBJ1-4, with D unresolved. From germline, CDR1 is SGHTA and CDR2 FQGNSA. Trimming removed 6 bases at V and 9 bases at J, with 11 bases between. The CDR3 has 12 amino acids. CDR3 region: CASSLRAQKLFF. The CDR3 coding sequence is TGTGCCAGCAGTTTACGGGCGCAAAAACTGTTTTTT. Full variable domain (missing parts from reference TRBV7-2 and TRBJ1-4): GAGVSQSPSNKVTEKGKDVELRCDPISGHTALYWYRQSLGQGLEFLIYFQGNSAPDKSGLPSDRFSAERTGGSVSTLTIQRTQQEDSAVYLCASSLRAQKLFFGSGTQLSVL.

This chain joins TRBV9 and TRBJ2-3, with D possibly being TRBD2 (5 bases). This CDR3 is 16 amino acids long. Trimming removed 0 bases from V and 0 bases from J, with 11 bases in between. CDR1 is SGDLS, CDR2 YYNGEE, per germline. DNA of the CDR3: TGTGCCAGCAGCGTAGGGGTAGCGTCTAGCACAGATACGCAGTATTTT. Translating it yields CASSVGVASSTDTQYF.

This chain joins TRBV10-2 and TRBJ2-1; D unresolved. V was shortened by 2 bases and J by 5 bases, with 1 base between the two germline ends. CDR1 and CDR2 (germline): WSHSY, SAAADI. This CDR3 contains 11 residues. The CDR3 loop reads CASSENNEQFF. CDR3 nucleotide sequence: TGCGCCAGCAGTGAGAACAATGAGCAGTTCTTC.

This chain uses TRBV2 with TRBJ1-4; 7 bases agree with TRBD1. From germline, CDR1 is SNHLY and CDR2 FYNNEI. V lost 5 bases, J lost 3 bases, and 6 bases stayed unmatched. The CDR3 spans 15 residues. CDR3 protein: CASSSTGLSNEKLFF. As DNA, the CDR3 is TGTGCCAGCAGTTCGACAGGGCTGTCTAATGAAAAACTGTTTTTT.

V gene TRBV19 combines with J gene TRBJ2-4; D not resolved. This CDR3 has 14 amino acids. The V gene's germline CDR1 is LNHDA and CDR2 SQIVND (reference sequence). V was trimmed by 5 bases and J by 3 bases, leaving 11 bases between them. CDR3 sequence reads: CASSAAAGKNIQYF. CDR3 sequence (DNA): TGTGCCAGTAGTGCCGCAGCAGGCAAAAACATTCAGTACTTC.

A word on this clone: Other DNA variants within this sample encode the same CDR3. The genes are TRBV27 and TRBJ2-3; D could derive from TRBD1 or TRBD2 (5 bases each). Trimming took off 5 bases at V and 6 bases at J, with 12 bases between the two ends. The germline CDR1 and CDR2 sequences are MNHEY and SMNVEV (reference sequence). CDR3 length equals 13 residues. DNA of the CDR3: TGTGCCAGCAGTCCACGTGAGGGGGATACGCAGTATTTT. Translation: CASSPREGDTQYF.

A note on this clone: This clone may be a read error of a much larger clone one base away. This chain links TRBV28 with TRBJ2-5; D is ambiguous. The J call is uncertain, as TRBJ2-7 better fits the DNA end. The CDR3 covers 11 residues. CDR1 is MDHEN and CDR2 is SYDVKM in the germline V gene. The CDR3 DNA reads TGTGCCAGCAGCATCTCCTACGAGCAGTACTTC. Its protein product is CASSISYEQYF.

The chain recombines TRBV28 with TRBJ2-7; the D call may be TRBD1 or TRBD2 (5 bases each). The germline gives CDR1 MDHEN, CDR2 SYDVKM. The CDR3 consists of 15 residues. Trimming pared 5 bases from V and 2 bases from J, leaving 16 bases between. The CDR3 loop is CASSGPRGQTYEQYF. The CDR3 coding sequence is TGTGCCAGCAGTGGGCCCCGGGGCCAAACCTACGAGCAGTACTTC. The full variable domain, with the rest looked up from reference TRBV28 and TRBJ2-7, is DVKVTQSSRYLVKRTGEKVFLECVQDMDHENMFWYRQDPGLGLRLIYFSYDVKMKEKGDIPEGYSVSREKKERFSLILESASTNQTSMYLCASSGPRGQTYEQYFGPGTRLTVT.

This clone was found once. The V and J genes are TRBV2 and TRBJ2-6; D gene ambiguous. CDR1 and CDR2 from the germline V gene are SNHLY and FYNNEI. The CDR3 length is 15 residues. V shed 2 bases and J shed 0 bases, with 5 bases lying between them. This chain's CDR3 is CASSEQSSGANVLTF. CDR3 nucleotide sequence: TGTGCCAGCAGTGAACAGAGCTCTGGGGCCAACGTCCTGACTTTC. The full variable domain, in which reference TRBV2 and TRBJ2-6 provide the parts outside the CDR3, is EPEVTQTPSHQVTQMGQEVILRCVPISNHLYFYWYRQILGQKVEFLVSFYNNEISEKSEIFDDQFSVERPDGSNFTLKIRSTKLEDSAMYFCASSEQSSGANVLTFGAGSRLTVL.

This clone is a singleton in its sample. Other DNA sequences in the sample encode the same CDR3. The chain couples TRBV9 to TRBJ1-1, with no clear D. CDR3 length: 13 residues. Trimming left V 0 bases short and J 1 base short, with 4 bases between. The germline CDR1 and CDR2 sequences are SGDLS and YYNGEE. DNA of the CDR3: TGTGCCAGCAGCGTAGAATCGAACACTGAAGCTTTCTTT. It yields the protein CASSVESNTEAFF.

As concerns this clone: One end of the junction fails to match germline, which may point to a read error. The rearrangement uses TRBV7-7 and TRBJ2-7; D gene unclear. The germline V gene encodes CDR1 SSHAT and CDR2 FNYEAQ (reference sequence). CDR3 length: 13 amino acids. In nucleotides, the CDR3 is TGTGCTAGCAGCCCCGGTTTCTCCTACGAGCAGTACTTC. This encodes CASSPGFSYEQYF.

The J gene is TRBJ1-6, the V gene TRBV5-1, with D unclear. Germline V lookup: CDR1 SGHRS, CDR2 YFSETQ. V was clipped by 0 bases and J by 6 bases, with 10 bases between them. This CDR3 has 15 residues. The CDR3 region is CASSLAGDLNSPLHF. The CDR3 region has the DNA TGCGCCAGCAGCTTGGCCGGGGATCTTAATTCACCCCTCCACTTT.

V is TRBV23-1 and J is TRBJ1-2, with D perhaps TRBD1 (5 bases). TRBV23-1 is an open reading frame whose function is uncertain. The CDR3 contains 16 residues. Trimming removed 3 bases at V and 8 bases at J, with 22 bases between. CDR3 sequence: CASSHLTPALGEGYTF. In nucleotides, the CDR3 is TGCGCCAGCAGTCACCTAACCCCCGCGCTGGGGGAGGGCTACACCTTC.